What follows are 7 T cell receptor beta chains derived from one specimen sequenced in a study of vaccination and CD4 T cells after COVID-19. With the Oncomine TCR Beta short-read assay, DNA from cultured CD4+ T cells was sequenced. TCRdb used MiXCR to reprocess the PCR reads, holding one entry per CDR3 protein. This table holds 13,000 or so distinct CDR3 sequences, around 45% found once. These receptors have no known antigen. Treatment specified: roughly 11-day PBMC culture with coronavirus spike peptide pools or control peptides (ViraFEST assay). Sequencing was performed on CD4+ T cells from blood, cultured in vitro. Receptors were obtained from a human donor who had recovered from COVID-19.

The chain has TRBV30 and TRBJ2-7; 9 positions match TRBD1. The CDR3 extends over 14 amino acids. Germline V gene data show CDR1 as GTSNPN and CDR2 as SVGIG (reference sequence). V gave up 1 base and J gave up 2 bases; unmatched junction bases: 3. CDR3 nucleotide sequence: TGTGCCTGGAGTGGGACAGGGGCTGCCTACGAGCAGTACTTC. This codes for CAWSGTGAAYEQYF.

The rearrangement links TRBV20-1 to TRBJ1-2, with D maybe TRBD1 (5 bases). CDR1 DFQATT and CDR2 SNEGSKA come from the germline V gene (reference sequence). V was cut by 7 bases and J by 8 bases, with 11 bases left in between. This CDR3 is 10 amino acids long. CDR3: CSVFGDGYTF. The CDR3 nucleotides are TGCAGTGTGTTCGGGGACGGCTACACCTTC.

The chain couples TRBV4-1 to TRBJ1-2; D possibly corresponds to TRBD1 (6 bases). The V end lost 0 bases, the J end lost 2 bases, and 10 bases lay between the germline ends. Germline V gives CDR1 MGHRA, CDR2 YSYEKL. This CDR3 has 15 residues. The CDR3 DNA sequence: TGCGCCAGCAGCCAAGAAAGGACAGCGAACTATGGCTACACCTTC. Its translation: CASSQERTANYGYTF.

This chain connects TRBV20-1 to TRBJ1-4, with a possible D match to TRBD1 (5 bases). The CDR3 has 14 residues. The germline CDR1 and CDR2 sequences are DFQATT and SNEGSKA (reference sequence). V lost 3 bases and J lost 3, with 11 bases in between. CDR3 amino acids: CSASFRASNEKLFF. DNA of the CDR3: TGCAGTGCTAGTTTCAGGGCCTCTAATGAAAAACTGTTTTTT.

This chain connects TRBV7-2 to TRBJ1-6, with 11 bases aligning to TRBD1. J was trimmed by 10 bases and V by 4 bases; bases with no gene match: 6. CDR3 size: 15 residues. From germline, CDR1 is SGHTA and CDR2 FQGNSA. This CDR3 reads CASSSDRGRWSPLHF. CDR3 DNA sequence: TGTGCCAGCAGCTCGGACAGGGGGCGATGGTCACCCCTCCACTTT.

The V and J genes are TRBV15 and TRBJ1-5; 9 positions agree with TRBD1. The V gene end was trimmed by 6 bases and the J gene end by 6 bases; junction bases not matched to a gene: 3. The CDR3 length is 13 residues. Germline lookup yields CDR1 LNHNV and CDR2 YYDKDF (reference sequence). The CDR3 loop is CATRAGQGQPQHF. The CDR3 nucleotides read TGTGCCACCAGGGCGGGACAGGGTCAGCCCCAGCATTTT.

V and J are TRBV7-9 and TRBJ2-4; unclear D gene. The CDR3 is 14 residues long. Germline values: CDR1 SEHNR, CDR2 FQNEAQ (reference sequence). V was cut by 1 base and J by 6 bases, with 10 bases left in between. The CDR3 DNA follows: TGTGCCAGCAGCTTAGGCATCTGGGGAAACATTCAGTACTTC. It translates to CASSLGIWGNIQYF.